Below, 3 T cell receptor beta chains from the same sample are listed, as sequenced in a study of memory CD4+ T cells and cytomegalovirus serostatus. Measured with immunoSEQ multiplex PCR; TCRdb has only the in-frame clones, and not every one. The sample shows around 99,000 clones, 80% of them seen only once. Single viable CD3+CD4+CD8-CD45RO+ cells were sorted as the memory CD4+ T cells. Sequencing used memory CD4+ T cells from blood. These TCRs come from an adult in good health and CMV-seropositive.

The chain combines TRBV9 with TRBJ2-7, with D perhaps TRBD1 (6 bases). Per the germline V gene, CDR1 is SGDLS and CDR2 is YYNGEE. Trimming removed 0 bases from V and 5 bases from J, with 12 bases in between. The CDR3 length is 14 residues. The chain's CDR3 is CASSVVDRSDEQYF. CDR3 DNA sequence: TGTGCCAGCAGCGTAGTCGACAGGTCGGACGAGCAGTACTTC.

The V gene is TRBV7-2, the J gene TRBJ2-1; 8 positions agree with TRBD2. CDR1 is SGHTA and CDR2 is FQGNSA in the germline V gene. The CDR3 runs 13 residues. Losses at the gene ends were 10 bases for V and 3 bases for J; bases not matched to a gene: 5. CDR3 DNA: TGTGCCATCACTAGCGGATTCTACAATGAGCAGTTCTTC. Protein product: CAITSGFYNEQFF.

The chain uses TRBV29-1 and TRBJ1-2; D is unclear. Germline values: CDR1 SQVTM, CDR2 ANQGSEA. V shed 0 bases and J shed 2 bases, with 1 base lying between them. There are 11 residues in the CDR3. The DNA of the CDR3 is TGCAGCGTTGAAGAAAACTATGGCTACACCTTC. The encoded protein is CSVEENYGYTF.